This T cell receptor (beta chain) was documented in a study of shared clonotypes between healthy human individuals. Study-wide points: Sample collection involved blood only; tissue repertoires are likely different.

As for this clone: Antigen: not known.

This CDR3 has 14 amino acids. Trimming left V 7 bases short and J 7 bases short, with 19 bases between. CDR1 and CDR2 (germline): MNHEY, SMNVEV (reference sequence). Naive-designated CD8 cells lacked CD45RO, were positively enriched for CCR7, and omitted terminally differentiated effector memory CD45RA+ cells. The deep-level immunoSEQ assay was used. Assay used: immunoSEQ multiplex PCR; TCRdb lists only in-frame clones, some missing. The sample holds around 580,000 clones; about 98% are singletons and the top ten take less than 0.35%. Sequences were obtained from naive CD8+ T cells sorted from blood. The chain couples TRBV27 to TRBJ1-2, with unresolved D. This TCR was sampled from a man aged 30 to 39 in good health. The CDR3 is CASTPGGGVGGYTF. The CDR3 nucleotides are TGTGCCAGCACCCCCGGCGGCGGGGTTGGTGGCTACACCTTC.